This note documents a single T cell receptor beta chain sequence. As yet, its antigen is unknown. These data come from a study of shared clonotypes between healthy human individuals. At the level of the study: Plates per donor: three CD4 naive, three CD4 memory, two CD8 naive, one CD8 memory.

Using immunoSEQ multiplex PCR, the repertoire was profiled, and TCRdb retains in-frame clones only, with some absent. This table holds about 2.4 million clones, approximately 93% found once. Per the germline V gene, CDR1 is SGHNT and CDR2 is YYREEE (reference sequence). V dropped 0 bases and J dropped 0 bases, with 5 bases sitting between them. CDR3 size: 14 residues. Broader study findings: Against clonotypes common to all four donors, non-shared ones had lower generation probabilities.

Investigators divided CD4+ cells into CD45RA+ naive and CD45RA-negative memory subsets. The origin of this receptor is a man between 18 and 29 years old in good health. Some clones in this sample may be carry-over from other donors' samples. Sequencing input: naive CD4+ T cells from PBMCs. The sample's subset: CD45RA+ positively selected. This chain links TRBV5-4 with TRBJ2-3; D remains unclear. The CDR3, as DNA: TGTGCCAGCAGCTTGGGGTCTAGCACAGATACGCAGTATTTT. Its protein product is CASSLGSSTDTQYF.